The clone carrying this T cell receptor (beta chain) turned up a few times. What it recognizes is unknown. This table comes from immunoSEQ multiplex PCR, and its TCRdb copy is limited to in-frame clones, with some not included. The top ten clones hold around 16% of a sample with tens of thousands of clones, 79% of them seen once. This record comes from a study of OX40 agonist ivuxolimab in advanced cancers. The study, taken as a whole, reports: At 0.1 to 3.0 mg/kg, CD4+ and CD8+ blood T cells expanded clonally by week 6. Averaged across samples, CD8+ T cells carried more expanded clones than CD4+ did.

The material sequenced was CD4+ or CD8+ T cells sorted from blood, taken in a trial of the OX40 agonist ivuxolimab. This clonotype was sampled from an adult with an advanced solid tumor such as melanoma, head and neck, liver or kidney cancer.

The CDR3 DNA reads TGTGCCAGCAGTGGACCCTCCGGGGGCTACACCTTC. It is translated as CASSGPSGGYTF. The chain couples TRBV2 to TRBJ1-2; D uncertain. V gave up 4 bases and J gave up 8 bases, with 11 bases separating them. The CDR3 covers 12 residues. CDR1 and CDR2 from the germline V gene are SNHLY and FYNNEI.